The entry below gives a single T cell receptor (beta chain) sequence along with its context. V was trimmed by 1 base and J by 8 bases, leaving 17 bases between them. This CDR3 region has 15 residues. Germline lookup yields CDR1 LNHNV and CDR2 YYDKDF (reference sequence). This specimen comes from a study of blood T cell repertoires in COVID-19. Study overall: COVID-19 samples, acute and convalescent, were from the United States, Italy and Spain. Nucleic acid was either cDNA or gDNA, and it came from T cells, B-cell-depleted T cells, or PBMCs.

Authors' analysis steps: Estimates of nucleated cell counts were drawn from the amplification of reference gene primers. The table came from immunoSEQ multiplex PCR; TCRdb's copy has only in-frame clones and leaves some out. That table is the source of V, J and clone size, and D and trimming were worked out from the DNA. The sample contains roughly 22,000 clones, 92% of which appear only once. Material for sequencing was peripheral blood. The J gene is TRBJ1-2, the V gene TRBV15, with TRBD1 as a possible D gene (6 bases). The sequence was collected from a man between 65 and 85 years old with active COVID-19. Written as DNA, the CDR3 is TGTGCCACCAGCAGAGCCCCCGGGGGGCAAGGAGGCTACACCTTC. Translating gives CATSRAPGGQGGYTF.